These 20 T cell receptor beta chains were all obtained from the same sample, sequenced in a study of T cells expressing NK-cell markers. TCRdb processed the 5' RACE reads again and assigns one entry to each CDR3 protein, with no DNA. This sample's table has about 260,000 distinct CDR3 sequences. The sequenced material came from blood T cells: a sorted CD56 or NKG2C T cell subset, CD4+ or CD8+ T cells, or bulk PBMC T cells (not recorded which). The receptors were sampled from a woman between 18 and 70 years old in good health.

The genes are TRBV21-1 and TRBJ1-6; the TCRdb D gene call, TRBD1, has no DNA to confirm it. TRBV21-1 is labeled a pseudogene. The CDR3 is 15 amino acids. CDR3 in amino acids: CASSKGDLMHGPLHF.

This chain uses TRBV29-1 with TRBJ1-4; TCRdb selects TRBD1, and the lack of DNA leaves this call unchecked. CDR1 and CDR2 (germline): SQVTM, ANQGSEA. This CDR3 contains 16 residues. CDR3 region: CSARGTEVSTNEKLFF.

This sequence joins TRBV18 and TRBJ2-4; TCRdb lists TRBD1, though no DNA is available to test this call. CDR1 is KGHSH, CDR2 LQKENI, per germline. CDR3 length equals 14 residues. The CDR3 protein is CASAPEGGQNIQYF.

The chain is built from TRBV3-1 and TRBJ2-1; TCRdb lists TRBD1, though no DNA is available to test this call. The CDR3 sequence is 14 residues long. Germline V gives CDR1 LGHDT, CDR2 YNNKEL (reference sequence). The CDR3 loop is CASSFGAGGSEQFF.

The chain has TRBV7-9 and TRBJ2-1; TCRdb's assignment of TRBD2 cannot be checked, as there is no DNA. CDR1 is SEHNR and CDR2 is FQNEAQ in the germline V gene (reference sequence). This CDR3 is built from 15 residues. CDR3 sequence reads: CASSPVSSGRALQFF.

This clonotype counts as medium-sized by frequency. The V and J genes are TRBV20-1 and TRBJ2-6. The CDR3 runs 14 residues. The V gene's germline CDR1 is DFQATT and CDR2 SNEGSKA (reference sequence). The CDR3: CSASASTGANVLTF.

CDR3 protein: CSARPGTGRYEQYF. The chain couples TRBV20-1 to TRBJ2-7; TCRdb gives TRBD1 as the D gene, but with no DNA this cannot be confirmed. Germline assignment: CDR1 DFQATT and CDR2 SNEGSKA (reference sequence). This CDR3 has 14 amino acids.

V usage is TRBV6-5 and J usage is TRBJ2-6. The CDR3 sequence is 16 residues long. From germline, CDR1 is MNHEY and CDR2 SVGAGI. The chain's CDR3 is CASSSPQKSGANVLTF.

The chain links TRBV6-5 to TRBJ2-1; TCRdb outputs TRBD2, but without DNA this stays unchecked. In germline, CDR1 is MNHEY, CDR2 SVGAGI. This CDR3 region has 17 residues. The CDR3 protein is CASSSHSGTRGYNEQFF.

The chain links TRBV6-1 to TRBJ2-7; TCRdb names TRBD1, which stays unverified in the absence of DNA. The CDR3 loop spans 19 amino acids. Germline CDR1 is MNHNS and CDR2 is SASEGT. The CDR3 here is CASRGLLGPREEASYEQYF.

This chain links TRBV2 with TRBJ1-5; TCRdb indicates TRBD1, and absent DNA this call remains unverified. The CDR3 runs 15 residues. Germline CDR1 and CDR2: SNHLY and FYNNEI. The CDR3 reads CASRKLDRGDQPQHF.

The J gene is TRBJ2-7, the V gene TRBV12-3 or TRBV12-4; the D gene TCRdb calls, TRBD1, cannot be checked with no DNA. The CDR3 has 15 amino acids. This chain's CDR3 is CASTPFAGQIYEQYF.

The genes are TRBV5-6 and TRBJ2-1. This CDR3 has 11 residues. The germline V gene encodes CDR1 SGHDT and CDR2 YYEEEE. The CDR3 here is CASSLTAQQFF.

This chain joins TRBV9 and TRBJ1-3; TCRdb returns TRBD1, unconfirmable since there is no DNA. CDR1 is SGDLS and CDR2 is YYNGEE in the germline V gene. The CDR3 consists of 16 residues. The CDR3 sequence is CASSQAPGWAGNTIYF.

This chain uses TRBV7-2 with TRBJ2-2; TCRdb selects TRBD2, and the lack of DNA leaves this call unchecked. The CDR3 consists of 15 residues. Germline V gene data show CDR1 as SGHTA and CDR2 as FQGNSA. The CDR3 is CASSRQRGVLGELFF.

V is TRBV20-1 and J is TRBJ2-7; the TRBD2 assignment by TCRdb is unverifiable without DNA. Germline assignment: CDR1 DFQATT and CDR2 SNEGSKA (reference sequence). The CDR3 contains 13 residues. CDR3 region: CSARVVSGYEQYF.

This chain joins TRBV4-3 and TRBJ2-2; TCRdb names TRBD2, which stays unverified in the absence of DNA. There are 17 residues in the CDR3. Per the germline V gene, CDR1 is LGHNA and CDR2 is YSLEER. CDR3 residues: CASSQDLTGGATGELFF.

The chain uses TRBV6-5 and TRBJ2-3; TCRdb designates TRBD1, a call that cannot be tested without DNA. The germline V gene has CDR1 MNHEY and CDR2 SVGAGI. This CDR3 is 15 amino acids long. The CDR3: CASSYSLAQQGTQYF.

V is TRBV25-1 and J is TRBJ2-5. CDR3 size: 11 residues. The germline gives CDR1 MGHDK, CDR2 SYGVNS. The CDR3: CASSSVETQYF.

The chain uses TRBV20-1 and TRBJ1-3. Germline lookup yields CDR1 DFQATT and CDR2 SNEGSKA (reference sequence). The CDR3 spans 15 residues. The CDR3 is CSARDPGREGSSIYF.